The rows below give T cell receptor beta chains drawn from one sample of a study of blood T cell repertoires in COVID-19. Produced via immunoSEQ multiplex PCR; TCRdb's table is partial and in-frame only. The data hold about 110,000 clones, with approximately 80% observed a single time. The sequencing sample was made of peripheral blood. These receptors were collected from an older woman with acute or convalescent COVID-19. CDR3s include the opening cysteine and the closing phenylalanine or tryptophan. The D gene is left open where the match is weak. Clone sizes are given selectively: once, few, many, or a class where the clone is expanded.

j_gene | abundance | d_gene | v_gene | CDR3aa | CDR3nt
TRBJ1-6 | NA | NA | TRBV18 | CASSPQPGGSPLHF | TGTGCCAGCTCACCACAGCCGGGGGGATCGCCCCTCCACTTT
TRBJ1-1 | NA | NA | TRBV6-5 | CASRTGNLNTEAFF | TGTGCCAGCAGAACGGGGAATTTGAACACTGAAGCTTTCTTT
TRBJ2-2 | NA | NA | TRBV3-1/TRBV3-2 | CASSPYGGDTGELFF | TGTGCCAGCAGCCCCTACGGGGGAGACACCGGGGAGCTGTTTTTT
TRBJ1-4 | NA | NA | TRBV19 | CASKARRGSNEKLFF | TGTGCCAGTAAAGCCCGTAGGGGATCTAATGAAAAACTGTTTTTT
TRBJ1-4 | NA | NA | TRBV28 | CASRGGLNEKLFF | TGTGCCAGCAGGGGGGGGCTTAATGAAAAACTGTTTTTT
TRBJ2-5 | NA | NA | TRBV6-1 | CASSEQASTKETQYF | TGTGCCAGCAGTGAACAAGCGTCGACTAAAGAGACCCAGTACTTC
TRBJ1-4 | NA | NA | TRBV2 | CASTLNRVANEKLFF | TGTGCCAGCACCCTGAACAGGGTGGCTAATGAAAAACTGTTTTTT
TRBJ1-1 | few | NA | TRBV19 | CASSSQGLDTEAFF | TGTGCCAGTAGTAGCCAGGGGCTGGACACTGAAGCTTTCTTT
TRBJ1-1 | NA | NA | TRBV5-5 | CASSVRDLQNTEAFF | TGTGCCAGCAGCGTACGGGACTTACAGAACACTGAAGCTTTCTTT
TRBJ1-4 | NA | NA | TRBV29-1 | CSVETGTTNEKLFF | TGCAGCGTTGAAACGGGAACAACTAATGAAAAACTGTTTTTT
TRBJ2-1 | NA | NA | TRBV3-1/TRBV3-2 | CASSRGVGNEQFF | TGTGCCAGCAGCCGGGGCGTTGGCAATGAGCAGTTCTTC
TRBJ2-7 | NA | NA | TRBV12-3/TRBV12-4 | CASSFSRNYEQYF | TGTGCCAGCAGTTTCAGCAGGAATTACGAGCAGTACTTC
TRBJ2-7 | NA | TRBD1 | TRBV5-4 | CASSPSGTGMREQYF | TGTGCCAGCAGCCCGTCCGGGACAGGGATGCGGGAGCAGTACTTC
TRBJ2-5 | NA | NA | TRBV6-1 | CASSELAAGRLETQYF | TGTGCCAGCAGTGAACTGGCCGCTGGTCGTCTAGAGACCCAGTACTTC
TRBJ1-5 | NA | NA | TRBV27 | CASSLWGGRGQPQHF | TGTGCCAGCAGTTTATGGGGGGGCCGGGGTCAGCCCCAGCATTTT
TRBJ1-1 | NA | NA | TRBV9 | CASSVAPRNTEAFF | TGTGCCAGCAGCGTAGCCCCGAGGAACACTGAAGCTTTCTTT
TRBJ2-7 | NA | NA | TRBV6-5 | CASTSLADSYEQYF | TGTGCCAGCACATCGCTAGCCGACTCCTACGAGCAGTACTTC
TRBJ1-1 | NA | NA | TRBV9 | CASSAFQGNGEAFF | TGTGCCAGCAGCGCGTTTCAGGGGAACGGTGAAGCTTTCTTT